This T cell receptor beta chain emerged from a study of blood T cell repertoires in COVID-19. Study background: The United States, Italy and Spain were the sources of the acute and convalescent COVID-19 samples. The analysed material was cDNA or gDNA that came from T cells, B-cell-depleted T cells, or PBMCs.

Germline V gene data show CDR1 as SEHNR and CDR2 as FQNEAQ (reference sequence). Trimming took 1 base from V and 7 from J; bases not matched to a gene: 6. The CDR3 runs to 15 residues. Produced via immunoSEQ multiplex PCR; TCRdb's table is partial and in-frame only. Of about 120,000 clones detected, more than 90% appear once; the ten largest clones hold approximately 3.5%. This TCR was recovered from a man aged 50 to 60 with active COVID-19. Sequenced input: peripheral blood. This chain links TRBV7-9 with TRBJ2-3; TRBD2 aligns across 9 bases. This chain's CDR3 is CASSLGSGGQNTQYF. CDR3 nucleotides: TGTGCCAGCAGCTTAGGCAGCGGGGGGCAGAATACGCAGTATTTT.